This TCR beta chain appears in the sequencing data of a study of human T cells and chemical hapten exposure. In this sample, this clonotype turned up a few times. TCRdb called the RACE reads again in MiXCR, with one record for every CDR3 protein. The sample holds about 89,000 distinct CDR3 sequences, 10% to 15% seen once. Germline loops: CDR1 SGHVS, CDR2 FNYEAQ. The trim removed 3 bases at V and 7 bases at J, leaving 9 bases unmatched. This CDR3 contains 17 residues. As for time point: patch test 3, about 24 weeks after DPC sensitization. Sample treatment: therapeutic diphenylcyclopropenone sensitization with weekly scalp DPC.

This chain links TRBV7-6 with TRBJ2-2; 12 bases are a match to TRBD2. The receptor was derived from a woman aged 45-65 years with alopecia areata. Some clones in this sample may be carry-over from other donors' samples. The sample consisted of whole blood, taken in connection with sensitization to the hapten diphenylcyclopropenone (DPC). Here the CDR3 reads CASSFRLAGAGSGELFF. The CDR3 DNA is TGTGCCAGCAGCTTTCGACTAGCGGGAGCGGGTAGCGGGGAGCTGTTTTTT.